This record concerns one T cell receptor (beta chain) sequence. Its cognate antigen is unknown. TCRdb reprocessed the RT-PCR reads via MiXCR and lists one record per CDR3 protein. Here the sample spans about 180,000 distinct CDR3 sequences, about 10% being singletons. This record comes from a study of response to subunit inactivated influenza vaccine. Study observations and caveats: It was suggested by the authors that few new T cells are recruited by each seasonal influenza vaccination.

CDR1 is MNHNS and CDR2 is SASEGT in the germline V gene. The V gene lost 6 bases and the J gene lost 3 bases, with 9 bases spanning the gap. This CDR3 is 13 amino acids long. The TCR originated in a man between 50 and 69 years old who received an inactivated influenza vaccine. The sequencing used CD8+ T cells sorted from PBMCs, collected less than 30 months after vaccination. This chain connects TRBV6-1 to TRBJ2-1; D perhaps matches TRBD1 (5 bases). The CDR3 DNA sequence: TGTGCCAGCAGGCCGACAGTCTACAATGAGCAGTTCTTC. Residues: CASRPTVYNEQFF.